These 26 T cell receptor beta chains came from one sample sequenced in a study of Graves' ophthalmopathy and Graves' hyperthyroidism. TCR beta CDR3 regions were amplified from RNA transcripts. The first-round RT-PCR employed HTBI primers together with the Qiagen OneStep RT-PCR kit. A multiplex PCR was then performed as the second round. TCRdb reanalysed the multiplex PCR reads using MiXCR and keeps one entry per CDR3 protein. The top ten clones hold around 40% of a sample with 200,000 to 250,000 distinct CDR3 sequences, around a fifth of them seen once. The sequenced material came from peripheral blood. The receptor source for this set is a woman aged 45-65 years with Graves' ophthalmopathy.

This clonotype was observed many times. J is TRBJ2-2 and V is TRBV12-3 or TRBV12-4; D perhaps matches TRBD2 (5 bases). There are 14 residues in the CDR3. The ends were cut back, 2 bases at V and 7 bases at J, with 11 bases in the middle. As DNA, the CDR3 is TGTGCCAGCAGTTTAAGGTCGGGGTTCGGGGAGCTGTTTTTT. This codes for CASSLRSGFGELFF.

This clonotype appeared many times. The V gene is TRBV28, the J gene TRBJ2-7, with a tentative D call TRBD1 (5 bases). The CDR3 spans 14 residues. The ends were cut back, 1 base at V and 1 base at J, with 8 bases in the middle. Germline CDR1 is MDHEN and CDR2 is SYDVKM. The DNA of the CDR3 is TGTGCCAGCAGTTTATCCAGGGTGTCCTACGAGCAGTACTTC. It specifies CASSLSRVSYEQYF.

This clonotype was detected ten times or more. The J gene is TRBJ2-7, the V gene TRBV5-1, with 7 nucleotides matching TRBD1. Germline V gene lookup returns CDR1 SGHRS and CDR2 YFSETQ. V dropped 3 bases and J dropped 4; count of bases not matched to a gene: 4. The CDR3 is made up of 13 amino acids. CDR3 sequence (DNA): TGCGCCAGCAGCTGGGACAGAGCTTACGAGCAGTACTTC. This encodes CASSWDRAYEQYF.

At least ten counts were recorded for this clonotype. The J gene is TRBJ2-7, the V gene TRBV20-1, with a tentative D call TRBD2 (6 bases). V gave up 0 bases and J gave up 3 bases, with 15 bases separating them. The CDR3 is 15 residues long. CDR1 is DFQATT, CDR2 SNEGSKA, per germline (reference sequence). DNA for the CDR3: TGCAGTGCTAGAGATTTGGGCGGGAATTACTACGAGCAGTACTTC. Residues: CSARDLGGNYYEQYF.

This clonotype has at least ten counts. This chain uses TRBV6-2 or TRBV6-3 with TRBJ1-5; 7 nucleotides agree with TRBD1. CDR3 length equals 15 residues. Looked up from germline, CDR1 is MNHEY and CDR2 is SVGEGT. With 3 bases clipped from V and 7 bases from J, the junction kept 9 bases outside the gene matches. The DNA of the CDR3 is TGTGCCAGCAGTTATGACAGGGCGTCGGGGCAGCCCCAGCATTTT. Residues: CASSYDRASGQPQHF.

This clonotype was found many times. V and J are TRBV29-1 and TRBJ2-7, with TRBD1 matching 8 bases. The CDR3 extends over 12 amino acids. Germline V gene lookup returns CDR1 SQVTM and CDR2 ANQGSEA. With 1 base clipped from V and 5 bases from J, the junction kept 1 base outside the gene matches. The chain's CDR3 is CSVEVQGDEQYF. The DNA for the CDR3 is TGCAGCGTTGAAGTACAGGGGGACGAGCAGTACTTC.

This clonotype was recorded at least ten times. The chain is built from TRBV28 and TRBJ2-7; 10 positions agree with TRBD2. With V trimmed by 6 bases and J by 7 bases, 6 bases remained unmatched. Germline lookup yields CDR1 MDHEN and CDR2 SYDVKM. The CDR3 consists of 13 residues. The CDR3 bases are TGTGCCAGCAGCCGTAGCGGGAGGAATGAGCAGTACTTC. Residues: CASSRSGRNEQYF.

The chain is built from TRBV6-1 and TRBJ2-7; D not certain. The CDR3 has 12 residues. The V end lost 5 bases, the J end lost 4 bases, and 9 bases lay between the germline ends. Germline CDR1 is MNHNS and CDR2 is SASEGT. CDR3 bases: TGTGCCAGCAGTCCCAGGTTGTACGAGCAGTACTTC. This codes for CASSPRLYEQYF.

In DNA, the CDR3 is TGTGCCATCAGCGCTACGGGACAGGGCCCCGAGCAGTACTTC. It encodes CAISATGQGPEQYF. This chain joins TRBV10-3 and TRBJ2-7, with 9 bases lining up with TRBD1. The V gene's germline CDR1 is ENHRY and CDR2 SYGVKD. With V trimmed by 6 bases and J by 6 bases, 9 bases remained unmatched. This CDR3 contains 14 residues.

This clonotype appeared many times. The rearrangement uses TRBV20-1 and TRBJ1-5, with TRBD1 matching 7 bases. The CDR3 loop spans 14 amino acids. V gave up 6 bases and J gave up 3 bases; unmatched junction bases: 8. Per germline, CDR1 DFQATT and CDR2 SNEGSKA (reference sequence). CDR3 bases: TGCAGTGCGGTCGCCGGGACAGACAATCAGCCCCAGCATTTT. It translates to CSAVAGTDNQPQHF.

This clonotype was found many times. The chain joins TRBV24-1 to TRBJ1-2; TRBD1 matches at 11 bases. Per germline, CDR1 KGHDR and CDR2 SFDVKD. The CDR3 is 15 amino acids. V shed 4 bases and J 4 bases; nucleotides not matched to a gene: 4. The CDR3 DNA reads as TGTGCCACCAGTGAGCGGACAGGGGGCGGCTATGGCTACACCTTC. Protein: CATSERTGGGYGYTF.

The genes are TRBV30 and TRBJ1-3, with D possibly being TRBD1 (5 bases). Trimming cost V 7 bases and J 3 bases, with 19 bases left between them. CDR1 and CDR2 from the germline V gene are GTSNPN and SVGIG (reference sequence). The length of the CDR3 is 15 residues. Written as DNA, the CDR3 is TGTGCCTTCTTAGAATGGCAGGGAGATGGAAACACCATATATTTT. Its protein product is CAFLEWQGDGNTIYF. Full variable domain (outside the CDR3, taken from reference TRBV30 and TRBJ1-3): SQTIHQWPATLVQPVGSPLSLECTVEGTSNPNLYWYRQAAGRGLQLLFYSVGIGQISSEVPQNLSASRPQDRQFILSSKKLLLSDSGFYLCAFLEWQGDGNTIYFGEGSWLTVV.

This clonotype was seen at least ten times. This rearrangement joins TRBV3-1 to TRBJ2-7; maybe TRBD1 (7 bases). The V gene's germline CDR1 is LGHDT and CDR2 YNNKEL (reference sequence). CDR3 length: 13 residues. The V end lost 4 bases, the J end lost 4 bases, and 11 bases lay between the germline ends. CDR3 residues: CASSPGGSYEQYF. CDR3 bases: TGTGCCAGCAGCCCAGGGGGGAGTTACGAGCAGTACTTC.

The sample holds many counts of this clonotype. This sequence joins TRBV6-1 and TRBJ1-6; 10 bases agree with TRBD1. The V gene's germline CDR1 is MNHNS and CDR2 SASEGT. Trimming removed 5 bases from V and 7 bases from J; junction bases left unmatched: 2. The length of the CDR3 is 14 residues. Written as DNA, the CDR3 is TGTGCCAGCAGTCCGGACAGGGGGAATTCACCCCTCCACTTT. Translating it yields CASSPDRGNSPLHF.

This clonotype was observed once. The rearrangement uses TRBV30 and TRBJ2-5; 7 nucleotides agree with TRBD2. Losses at the gene ends were 8 bases for V and 0 bases for J; bases not matched to a gene: 12. This CDR3 is built from 15 residues. The germline V gene encodes CDR1 GTSNPN and CDR2 SVGIG (reference sequence). Here the CDR3 DNA reads TGTGCCGGGGACTATGGCGGCCAGTACCAAGAGACCCAGTACTTC. Protein: CAGDYGGQYQETQYF. The variable domain in full, with the rest retrieved from reference TRBV30 and TRBJ2-5, is SQTIHQWPATLVQPVGSPLSLECTVEGTSNPNLYWYRQAAGRGLQLLFYSVGIGQISSEVPQNLSASRPQDRQFILSSKKLLLSDSGFYLCAGDYGGQYQETQYFGPGTRLLVL.

This clonotype was detected many times. The rearrangement uses TRBV28 and TRBJ1-3; D is undetermined. Trimming stripped 3 bases from V and 0 bases from J, with 3 bases between. Germline V lookup: CDR1 MDHEN, CDR2 SYDVKM. The CDR3 runs 13 residues. The CDR3 region has the DNA TGTGCCAGCAGTTTTAACTCTGGAAACACCATATATTTT. Protein: CASSFNSGNTIYF.

This clonotype has a count of ten or more. This may arise from a read error, as a much more abundant clone is one base away. The J gene is TRBJ1-1, the V gene TRBV12-3 or TRBV12-4, with TRBD1 as a possible D gene (5 bases). V lost 2 bases and J 4 bases, leaving 8 bases between the germline ends. This CDR3 region has 13 residues. CDR3 region: CASSLKGSTEAFF. The CDR3 nucleotides are TGTGCCAGCAGTTTAAAGGGGAGCACTGAAGCTTTCTTT.

In its sample, this clonotype was seen many times. The rearrangement links TRBV15 to TRBJ2-7, with no clear D. The CDR3 extends over 14 amino acids. V was pared by 0 bases and J by 5 bases, with 11 bases between. Germline V gives CDR1 LNHNV, CDR2 YYDKDF (reference sequence). This CDR3 is CATSRDIQGNEQYF. The CDR3 coding sequence is TGTGCCACCAGCAGAGATATACAAGGGAACGAGCAGTACTTC. The variable domain in full, with the rest retrieved from reference TRBV15 and TRBJ2-7, is DAMVIQNPRYQVTQFGKPVTLSCSQTLNHNVMYWYQQKSSQAPKLLFHYYDKDFNNEADTPDNFQSRRPNTSFCFLDIRSPGLGDTAMYLCATSRDIQGNEQYFGPGTRLTVT.

Ten or more counts support this clonotype. Given a much more abundant clone one base away, this may be a read error. This chain connects TRBV6-1 to TRBJ2-7; D is ambiguous. Germline-derived CDR1 and CDR2 are MNHNS and SASEGT. CDR3 length equals 11 residues. Trimming left V 3 bases short and J 3 bases short, with 3 bases between. The CDR3 DNA follows: TGTGCCAGCAGTGAGTTCTACGAGCAGTACTTC. Its protein product is CASSEFYEQYF.

J is TRBJ1-5 and V is TRBV20-1, with 7 nucleotides matching TRBD1. Unmatched junction bases numbered 6, after V lost 3 bases and J lost 4 bases. The CDR3 has 14 residues. Germline V gene data show CDR1 as DFQATT and CDR2 as SNEGSKA (reference sequence). CDR3: CSARFRGYNQPQHF. For the CDR3, the DNA is TGCAGTGCTAGGTTCAGGGGGTATAATCAGCCCCAGCATTTT.

This clonotype has a count of ten or more. This CDR3 fails to terminate in the conserved phenylalanine or tryptophan, so it likely reflects a read error. The chain carries TRBV6-5 and TRBJ1-5, with D maybe TRBD1 (6 bases). V lost 2 bases and J lost 0, with 8 bases in between. Germline CDR1 MNHEY, CDR2 SVGAGI. The CDR3 consists of 15 residues. The CDR3 DNA reads as TGTGCCAGCAGTTACAAGGGGGATAGCAATCAGCCCCAGCATTCT. It yields the protein CASSYKGDSNQPQHS.

This clonotype has at least ten counts. J is TRBJ2-5 and V is TRBV28, with a possible D match to TRBD2 (5 bases). Germline V gene sequence: CDR1 MDHEN, CDR2 SYDVKM. CDR3 size: 19 residues. Trimming shortened V by 3 bases and J by 3 bases, and 26 bases separated the two germline ends. The DNA for the CDR3 is TGTGCCAGCAGTTTCAAGTTAGTGGGAGCGAGCCCCGTAAAAGAGACCCAGTACTTC. It is translated as CASSFKLVGASPVKETQYF.

This clonotype came up many times. The chain is built from TRBV12-3 or TRBV12-4 and TRBJ1-1; D is undetermined. The CDR3 spans 13 residues. V was shortened by 5 bases and J by 0 bases, with 7 bases between the two germline ends. The CDR3 DNA is TGTGCCAGCAGTCCCCTACTGAACACTGAAGCTTTCTTT. It codes for CASSPLLNTEAFF.

This clonotype was observed at least ten times. The chain recombines TRBV29-1 with TRBJ1-2; no firm D call. The V end lost 4 bases, the J end lost 5 bases, and 11 bases lay between the germline ends. The germline V gene encodes CDR1 SQVTM and CDR2 ANQGSEA. The CDR3 loop spans 12 amino acids. Written as DNA, the CDR3 is TGCAGCGTTGGAAACAGCCTATATGGCTACACCTTC. Its protein is CSVGNSLYGYTF.

CDR3 protein: CASSVTRETEAFF. In nucleotides, the CDR3 is TGTGCCAGCAGTGTTACCAGGGAAACTGAAGCTTTCTTT. This rearrangement joins TRBV2 to TRBJ1-1, with D possibly matching TRBD1 (5 bases). The CDR3 contains 13 residues. Between the trimmed V and J ends, which lost 4 bases and 5 bases, there was a span of 11 bases. Germline V lookup: CDR1 SNHLY, CDR2 FYNNEI.

V gene TRBV12-3 or TRBV12-4 combines with J gene TRBJ1-5; perhaps TRBD1 as D (5 bases). Trimming left V 6 bases short and J 3 bases short, with 15 bases between. CDR3 length: 15 residues. CDR3 nucleotide sequence: TGTGCCAGCAGCACCGCCGGACATCACAATCAGCCCCAGCATTTT. Residues: CASSTAGHHNQPQHF.